This is a list of T cell receptor beta chains from one sample in a study of T cells in localized non-small cell lung cancer. Assay used: immunoSEQ multiplex PCR; TCRdb lists only in-frame clones, some missing. The table includes 20,000 to 25,000 clones, roughly 90% detected once. This sample comprised peripheral blood, obtained before any cancer treatment. The receptors derive from a man between 40 and 75 years old with stage I squamous cell lung carcinoma. Each CDR3 is given with its conserved first and last residue. A D gene is named only where the DNA matches it firmly. The listing skips clone size in some rows; elsewhere it reads once, few, many or a size class.

J | V | size | D | CDR3 | DNA
TRBJ2-1 | TRBV28 | . | TRBD2 | CASSFLSGGANEQFF | TGTGCCAGCAGTTTTCTTAGCGGGGGGGCCAATGAGCAGTTCTTC
TRBJ1-6 | TRBV6-1 | . | . | CASSESGSYNSPLHF | TGTGCCAGCAGTGAGTCCGGGAGCTATAATTCACCCCTCCACTTT
TRBJ2-2 | TRBV19 | . | TRBD2 | CASSMEASGAGELFF | TGTGCCAGTAGTATGGAAGCCAGCGGGGCCGGGGAGCTGTTTTTT
TRBJ2-2 | TRBV4-1 | . | TRBD2 | CASSQDLGGAGELFF | TGCGCCAGCAGCCAAGATCTTGGGGGGGCCGGGGAGCTGTTTTTT
TRBJ1-3 | TRBV2 | . | TRBD1 | CASRTGIGDTIYF | TGTGCCAGCAGGACAGGGATCGGAGACACCATATATTTT
TRBJ1-1 | TRBV5-1 | once | . | CASSVKGVQGTEAFF | TGCGCCAGCAGCGTGAAAGGGGTTCAGGGCACTGAAGCTTTCTTT
TRBJ1-2 | TRBV19 | . | . | CASSPGTENYGYTF | TGTGCCAGTAGTCCGGGGACGGAAAACTATGGCTACACCTTC
TRBJ1-3 | TRBV6-5 | . | . | CASSYKWGFSGNTIYF | TGTGCCAGCAGTTACAAATGGGGCTTCTCTGGAAACACCATATATTTT
TRBJ2-3 | TRBV2 | once | . | CASRASTDTQYF | TGTGCCAGCAGAGCTAGCACAGATACGCAGTATTTT
TRBJ2-5 | TRBV19 | . | . | CASRDSQETQYF | TGTGCCAGTAGGGACAGTCAAGAGACCCAGTACTTC
TRBJ1-6 | TRBV28 | . | TRBD1 | CASLGGTANSPLHF | TGTGCCAGCTTGGGGGGGACAGCAAATTCACCCCTCCACTTT
TRBJ2-7 | TRBV5-1 | . | TRBD1 | CASSMGQGYEQYF | TGCGCCAGCAGCATGGGACAGGGCTACGAGCAGTACTTC
TRBJ2-7 | TRBV7-9 | . | TRBD1 | CASSWNEDRDYEQYF | TGTGCCAGCAGCTGGAATGAAGACAGGGACTACGAGCAGTACTTC
TRBJ1-5 | TRBV28 | . | TRBD1 | CASSRNRGRQVDQPQHF | TGTGCCAGCAGTCGGAATAGGGGGCGCCAGGTGGATCAGCCCCAGCATTTT